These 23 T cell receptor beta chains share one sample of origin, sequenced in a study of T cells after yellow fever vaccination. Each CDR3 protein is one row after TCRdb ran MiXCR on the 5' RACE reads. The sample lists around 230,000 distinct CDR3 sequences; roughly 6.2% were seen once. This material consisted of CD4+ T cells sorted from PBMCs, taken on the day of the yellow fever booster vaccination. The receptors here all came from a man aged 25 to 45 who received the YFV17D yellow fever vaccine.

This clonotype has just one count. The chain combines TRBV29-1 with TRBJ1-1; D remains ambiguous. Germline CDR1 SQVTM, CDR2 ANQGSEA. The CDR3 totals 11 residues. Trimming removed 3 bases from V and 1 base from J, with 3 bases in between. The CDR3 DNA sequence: TGCAGCGTTGAGAAGAACACTGAAGCTTTCTTT. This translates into CSVEKNTEAFF.

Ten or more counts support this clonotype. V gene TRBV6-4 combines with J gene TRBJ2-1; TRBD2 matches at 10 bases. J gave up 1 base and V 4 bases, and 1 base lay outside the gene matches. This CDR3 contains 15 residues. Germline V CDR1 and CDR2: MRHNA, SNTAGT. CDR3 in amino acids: CASSAAGGSYNEQFF. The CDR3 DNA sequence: TGTGCCAGCAGTGCAGCGGGAGGGTCCTACAATGAGCAGTTCTTC.

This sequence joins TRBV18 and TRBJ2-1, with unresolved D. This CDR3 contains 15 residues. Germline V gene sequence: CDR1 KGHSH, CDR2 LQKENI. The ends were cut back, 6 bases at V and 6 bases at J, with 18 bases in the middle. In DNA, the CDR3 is TGTGCCAGCTCCAGCCAGAAACAACCGGGCAATGAGCAGTTCTTC. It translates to CASSSQKQPGNEQFF.

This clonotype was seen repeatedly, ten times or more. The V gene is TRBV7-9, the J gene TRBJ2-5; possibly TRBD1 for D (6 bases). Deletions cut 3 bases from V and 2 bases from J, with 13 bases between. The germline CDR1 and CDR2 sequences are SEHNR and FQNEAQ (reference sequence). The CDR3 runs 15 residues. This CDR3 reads CASSFNQGPQETQYF. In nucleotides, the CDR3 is TGTGCCAGCAGCTTTAATCAGGGGCCACAAGAGACCCAGTACTTC.

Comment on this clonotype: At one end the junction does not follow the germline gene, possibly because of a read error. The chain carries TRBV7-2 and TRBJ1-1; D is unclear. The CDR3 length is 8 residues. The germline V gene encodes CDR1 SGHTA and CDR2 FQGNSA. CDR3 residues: CASSWSTF. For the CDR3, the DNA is TGTGCCAGCAGCTGGTCAACGTTT.

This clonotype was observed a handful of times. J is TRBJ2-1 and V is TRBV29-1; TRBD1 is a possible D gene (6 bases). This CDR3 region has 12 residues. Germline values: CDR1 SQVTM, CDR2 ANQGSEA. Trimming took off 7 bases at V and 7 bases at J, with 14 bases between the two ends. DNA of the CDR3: TGCAGCGGGAGGACAGTTAATAATGAGCAGTTCTTC. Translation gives CSGRTVNNEQFF.

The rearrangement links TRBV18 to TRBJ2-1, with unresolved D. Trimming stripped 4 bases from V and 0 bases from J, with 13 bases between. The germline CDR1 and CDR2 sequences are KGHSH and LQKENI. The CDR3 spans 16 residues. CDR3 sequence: CASSLEVISSYNEQFF. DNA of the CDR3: TGTGCCAGCTCACTTGAGGTCATTAGCTCCTACAATGAGCAGTTCTTC.

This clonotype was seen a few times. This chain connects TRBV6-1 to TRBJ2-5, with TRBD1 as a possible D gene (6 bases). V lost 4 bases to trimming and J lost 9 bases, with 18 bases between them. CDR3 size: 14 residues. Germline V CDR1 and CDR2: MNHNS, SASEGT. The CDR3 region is CASSGELQGFPQYF. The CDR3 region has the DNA TGTGCCAGCAGTGGGGAACTACAGGGTTTTCCCCAGTACTTC.

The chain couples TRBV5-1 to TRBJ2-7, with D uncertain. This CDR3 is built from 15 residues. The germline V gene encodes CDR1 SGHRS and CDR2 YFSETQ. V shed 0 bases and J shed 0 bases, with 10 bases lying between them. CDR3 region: CASSLARGISYEQYF. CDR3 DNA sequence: TGCGCCAGCAGCTTGGCCCGCGGAATCTCCTACGAGCAGTACTTC.

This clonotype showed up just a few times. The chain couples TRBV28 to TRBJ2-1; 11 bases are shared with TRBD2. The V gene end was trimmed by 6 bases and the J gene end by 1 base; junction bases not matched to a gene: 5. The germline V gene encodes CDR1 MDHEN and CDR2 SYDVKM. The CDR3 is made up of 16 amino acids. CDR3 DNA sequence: TGTGCCAGCAGAACTAGCGGGGGTGGTTCCTACAATGAGCAGTTCTTC. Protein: CASRTSGGGSYNEQFF.

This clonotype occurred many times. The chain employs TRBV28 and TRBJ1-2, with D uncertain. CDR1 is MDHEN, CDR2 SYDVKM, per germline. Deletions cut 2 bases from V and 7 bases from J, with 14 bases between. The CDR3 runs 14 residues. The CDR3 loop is CASSLIEPDSGYTF. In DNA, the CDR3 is TGTGCCAGCAGTTTAATTGAACCGGACTCTGGCTACACCTTC.

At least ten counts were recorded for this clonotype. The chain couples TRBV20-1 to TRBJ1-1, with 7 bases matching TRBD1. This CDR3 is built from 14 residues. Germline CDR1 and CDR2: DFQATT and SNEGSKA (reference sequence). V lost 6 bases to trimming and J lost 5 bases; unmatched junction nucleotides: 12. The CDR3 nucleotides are TGCAGTGCCACCTCTGGGACAGCGGCGACTGAAGCTTTCTTT. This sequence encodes CSATSGTAATEAFF.

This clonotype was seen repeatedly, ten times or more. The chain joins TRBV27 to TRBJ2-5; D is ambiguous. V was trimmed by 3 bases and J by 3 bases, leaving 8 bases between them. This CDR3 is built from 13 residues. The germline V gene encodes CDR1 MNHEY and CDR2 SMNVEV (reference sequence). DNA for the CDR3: TGTGCCAGCAGTTTTCGTCAGAAAGAGACCCAGTACTTC. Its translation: CASSFRQKETQYF.

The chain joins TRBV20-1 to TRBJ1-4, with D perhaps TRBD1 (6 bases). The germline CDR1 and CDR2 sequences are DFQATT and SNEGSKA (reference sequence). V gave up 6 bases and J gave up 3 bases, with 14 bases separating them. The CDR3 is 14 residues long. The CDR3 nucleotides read TGCAGTGCCCCAACAGGGTCGTCTAATGAAAAACTGTTTTTT. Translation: CSAPTGSSNEKLFF.

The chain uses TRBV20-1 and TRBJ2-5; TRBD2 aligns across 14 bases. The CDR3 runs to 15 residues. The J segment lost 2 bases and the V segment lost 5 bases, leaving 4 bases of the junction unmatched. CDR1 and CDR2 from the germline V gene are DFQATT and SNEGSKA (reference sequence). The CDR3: CSAEGLAGDQETQYF. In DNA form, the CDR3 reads TGCAGTGCTGAGGGACTAGCGGGAGATCAAGAGACCCAGTACTTC.

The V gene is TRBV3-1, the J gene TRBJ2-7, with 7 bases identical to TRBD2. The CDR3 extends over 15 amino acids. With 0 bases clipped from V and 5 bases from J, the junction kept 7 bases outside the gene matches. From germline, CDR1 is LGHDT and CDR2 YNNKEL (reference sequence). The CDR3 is CASSQEAGAFHEQYF. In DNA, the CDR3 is TGTGCCAGCAGCCAAGAGGCGGGAGCCTTCCACGAGCAGTACTTC.

The CDR3 DNA is TGTGCCAGCGCCAGGGGGCTTGTGTACACTGAAGCTTTCTTT. Amino acids: CASARGLVYTEAFF. The V gene is TRBV19, the J gene TRBJ1-1; 8 bases are shared with TRBD1. Germline V gives CDR1 LNHDA, CDR2 SQIVND (reference sequence). This CDR3 has 14 residues. The V and J ends lost 9 bases and 3 bases, in that order; junction bases with no gene match: 9.

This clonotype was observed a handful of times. This CDR3 reads CSGLAGGGSYNEQFF. The CDR3 DNA reads as TGCAGTGGGTTAGCGGGGGGAGGATCCTACAATGAGCAGTTCTTC. The rearrangement uses TRBV20-1 and TRBJ2-1, with 10 bases aligning to TRBD2. Germline CDR1 and CDR2: DFQATT and SNEGSKA (reference sequence). Trimming cost V 7 bases and J 1 base; bases outside gene matches: 7. The CDR3 totals 15 residues.

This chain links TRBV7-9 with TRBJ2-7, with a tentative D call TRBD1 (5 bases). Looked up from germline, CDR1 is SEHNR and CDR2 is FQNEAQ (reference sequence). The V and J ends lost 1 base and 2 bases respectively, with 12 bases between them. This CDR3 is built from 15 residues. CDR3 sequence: CASSLGPQDTYEQYF. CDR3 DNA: TGTGCCAGCAGCTTAGGTCCCCAGGACACCTACGAGCAGTACTTC.

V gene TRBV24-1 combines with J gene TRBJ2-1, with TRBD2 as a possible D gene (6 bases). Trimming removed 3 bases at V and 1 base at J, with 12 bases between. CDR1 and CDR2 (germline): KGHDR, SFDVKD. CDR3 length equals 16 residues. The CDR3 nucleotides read TGTGCCACCAGTGATGCTTTAGCGGATTCCTACAATGAGCAGTTCTTC. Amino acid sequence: CATSDALADSYNEQFF.

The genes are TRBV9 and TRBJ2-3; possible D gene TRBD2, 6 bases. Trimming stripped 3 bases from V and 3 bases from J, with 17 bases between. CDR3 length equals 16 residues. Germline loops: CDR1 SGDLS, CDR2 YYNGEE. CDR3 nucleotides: TGTGCCAGCAGCGGAGAAGATTGGGGGGAGACAGATACGCAGTATTTT. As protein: CASSGEDWGETDTQYF.

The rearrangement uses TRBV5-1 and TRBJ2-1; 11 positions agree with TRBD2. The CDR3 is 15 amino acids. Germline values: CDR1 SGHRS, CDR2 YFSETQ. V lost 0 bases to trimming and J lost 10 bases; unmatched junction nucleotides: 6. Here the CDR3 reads CASSLVAGGFYEQFF. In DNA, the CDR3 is TGCGCCAGCAGCTTGGTAGCGGGAGGGTTTTACGAGCAGTTCTTC.

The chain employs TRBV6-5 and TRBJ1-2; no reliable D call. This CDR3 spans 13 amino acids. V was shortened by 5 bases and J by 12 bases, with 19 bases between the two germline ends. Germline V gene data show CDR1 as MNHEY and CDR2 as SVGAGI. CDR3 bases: TGTGCCAGCAGTCACGAGGGTCGGGATCTCCACACCTTC. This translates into CASSHEGRDLHTF.